The 11 T cell receptor beta chains listed next were all sequenced from one sample in a study of PD-1 blockade in classical Hodgkin lymphoma. Each patient's relapse followed autologous stem cell transplantation, and brentuximab vedotin exposure varied. The assay was immunoSEQ multiplex PCR, and TCRdb's table has in-frame clones only and misses some. Of just over 50,000 clones listed, around 67% are singletons. The sample consisted of peripheral blood mononuclear cells (PBMCs), taken before the second cycle of nivolumab. Receptors were obtained from a human donor with classical Hodgkin lymphoma.

This chain joins TRBV6-1 and TRBJ1-2, with D perhaps TRBD1 (6 bases). V was shortened by 6 bases and J by 4 bases, with 15 bases between the two germline ends. Germline V lookup: CDR1 MNHNS, CDR2 SASEGT. There are 14 residues in the CDR3. The CDR3 is CASSLYTGPYGYTF. CDR3 bases: TGTGCCAGCAGCCTGTACACAGGGCCCTATGGCTACACCTTC.

The V call is TRBV30, the J call TRBJ2-7; 7 nucleotides line up with TRBD2. V lost 1 base, J lost 2 bases, and 5 bases stayed unmatched. Germline V gene lookup returns CDR1 GTSNPN and CDR2 SVGIG (reference sequence). CDR3 length: 14 amino acids. The CDR3 sequence is CAWSALAGAYEQYF. In nucleotides, the CDR3 is TGTGCCTGGAGTGCATTAGCGGGCGCCTACGAGCAGTACTTC. The full variable domain, in which reference TRBV30 and TRBJ2-7 provide the parts outside the CDR3, is SQTIHQWPATLVQPVGSPLSLECTVEGTSNPNLYWYRQAAGRGLQLLFYSVGIGQISSEVPQNLSASRPQDRQFILSSKKLLLSDSGFYLCAWSALAGAYEQYFGPGTRLTVT.

This chain joins TRBV4-2 and TRBJ1-4; D possibly corresponds to TRBD1 (6 bases). Germline loops: CDR1 LGHNA, CDR2 YNFKEQ. This CDR3 spans 15 amino acids. Trimming cost V 0 bases and J 2 bases, with 7 bases left between them. The CDR3 sequence: CASSQEGHTNEKLFF. CDR3 nucleotide sequence: TGTGCCAGCAGCCAAGAGGGACACACTAATGAAAAACTGTTTTTT.

V usage is TRBV19 and J usage is TRBJ1-5; D possibly corresponds to TRBD1 (5 bases). V lost 3 bases and J lost 2, with 8 bases in between. CDR3 length: 14 residues. The germline gives CDR1 LNHDA, CDR2 SQIVND (reference sequence). The CDR3 DNA reads TGTGCCAGTAGTATCTGGGACGGCAATCAGCCCCAGCATTTT. Protein: CASSIWDGNQPQHF.

This clone was seen a few times. The chain is built from TRBV6-1 and TRBJ1-1; D is uncertain. Trimming pared 4 bases from V and 4 bases from J, leaving 13 bases between. Germline values: CDR1 MNHNS, CDR2 SASEGT. This CDR3 is built from 14 residues. The CDR3 nucleotides are TGTGCCAGCAGTGGAGCGGTGTCCGGCACTGAAGCTTTCTTT. Translating it yields CASSGAVSGTEAFF.

V and J are TRBV27 and TRBJ2-5; D gene unclear. Germline V lookup: CDR1 MNHEY, CDR2 SMNVEV (reference sequence). V was clipped by 1 base and J by 5 bases, with 2 bases between them. The CDR3 length is 11 residues. The CDR3 DNA is TGTGCCAGCAGTTTATTGGAGACCCAGTACTTC. It is translated as CASSLLETQYF.

The CDR3 DNA reads TGTGCCAGTAGTATGATGAGTTCTATGAATGAGCAGTTCTTC. Translated, it gives CASSMMSSMNEQFF. The rearrangement joins TRBV19 to TRBJ2-1; the D is unclear. Trimming removed 3 bases from V and 7 bases from J, with 13 bases in between. The CDR3 has 14 residues. Germline CDR1 and CDR2: LNHDA and SQIVND (reference sequence).

V gene TRBV11-2 combines with J gene TRBJ1-2; a possible D gene is TRBD1 (5 bases). Per the germline V gene, CDR1 is SGHAT and CDR2 is FQNNGV. The ends were cut back, 3 bases at V and 3 bases at J, with 8 bases in the middle. The CDR3 runs to 13 residues. CDR3 in DNA: TGTGCCAGCAGCTTGGGGGGGGACTATGGCTACACCTTC. Translated, it gives CASSLGGDYGYTF.

This clone was detected ten times or more. The chain uses TRBV6-5 and TRBJ1-3; no firm D call. Trimming took off 5 bases at V and 4 bases at J, with 9 bases between the two ends. CDR1 is MNHEY and CDR2 is SVGAGI in the germline V gene. The CDR3 spans 13 residues. DNA for the CDR3: TGTGCCAGCAGTACCCTAGGAGGAAACACCATATATTTT. Its protein product is CASSTLGGNTIYF.

The chain couples TRBV28 to TRBJ2-5, with D tentatively TRBD1 (7 bases). The V gene lost 6 bases and the J gene lost 5 bases, with 16 bases spanning the gap. Germline V gene data show CDR1 as MDHEN and CDR2 as SYDVKM. This CDR3 is 14 amino acids long. The CDR3 reads CASSPGQAGETQYF. The CDR3 coding sequence is TGTGCCAGCAGCCCCGGACAGGCGGGGGAGACCCAGTACTTC.

The chain couples TRBV6-6 to TRBJ2-7, with 10 bases aligning to TRBD2. This CDR3 is built from 15 residues. The V gene's germline CDR1 is MNHNY and CDR2 SVGAGI (reference sequence). Losses at the gene ends were 5 bases for V and 7 bases for J; bases not matched to a gene: 11. For the CDR3, the DNA is TGTGCCAGCAGTCTACGGACTAGCGGTCTGTATGAGCAGTACTTC. It codes for CASSLRTSGLYEQYF.